This T cell receptor (beta chain) was profiled in a study of T cell changes during pregnancy in multiple sclerosis. With 1 base clipped from V and 6 bases from J, the junction kept 10 bases outside the gene matches. From germline, CDR1 is SGHDT and CDR2 YYEEEE. CDR3 length equals 17 residues. Profiled with immunoSEQ multiplex PCR; TCRdb holds only in-frame clones, not every one. This table holds 120,000 or so clones, roughly 92% found once. V is TRBV5-6 and J is TRBJ2-1, with TRBD2 identical over 10 bases. This sequence originates from a female donor with multiple sclerosis, enrolled in a pregnancy study. Sequencing was performed on peripheral blood, taken before pregnancy. The CDR3 reads CASSLLAGVAPRNEQFF. CDR3 DNA: TGTGCCAGCAGCTTGCTAGCGGGAGTTGCCCCCCGCAATGAGCAGTTCTTC.